These T cell receptor beta chains were read from a single sample in a study of blood T cell repertoires in COVID-19. Produced via immunoSEQ multiplex PCR; TCRdb's table is partial and in-frame only. The sample yields 77,000 or so clones, 70% to 90% seen once. Sequenced sample: peripheral blood. The receptors originated from a man aged 50-59 years with active COVID-19. The CDR3 runs from the conserved cysteine through the conserved F or W.

15 | TRBJ2-7 | TRBV5-6 | CASTDRGLSSYEQYF
15 | TRBJ1-5 | TRBV7-9 | CASSLSQEPKQPQHF
14 | TRBJ2-5 | TRBV29-1 | CSVPRTSRVETQYF
15 | TRBJ2-7 | TRBV6-1 | CASSEGLAGGYEQYF
15 | TRBJ1-6 | TRBV27 | CASSPLGQGASPLHF
13 | TRBJ1-1 | TRBV19 | CASSMQGLTEAFF
13 | TRBJ1-5 | TRBV19 | CASSGTGNQPQHF
16 | TRBJ2-1 | TRBV3-1/TRBV3-2 | CASSQRGGGAFNEQFF
14 | TRBJ1-1 | TRBV28 | CASSPPAGETEAFF
14 | TRBJ2-2 | TRBV9 | CASSVGRGTGELFF
15 | TRBJ2-7 | TRBV7-9 | CASSLRAGQIYEQYF
16 | TRBJ2-3 | TRBV5-6 | CASSFLDRPLTDTQYF
18 | TRBJ1-5 | TRBV21-1 | CASTHPPQGEESNQPQHF
15 | TRBJ2-5 | TRBV5-4 | CASSPNSGRQETQYF
14 | TRBJ2-7 | TRBV6-6 | CASSLGTYLIEQYF
13 | TRBJ2-2 | TRBV5-1 | CASNGGTSGELFF
13 | TRBJ1-3 | TRBV27 | CASSTSSGNTIYF
14 | TRBJ1-4 | TRBV7-2 | CASSIRSLNEKLFF
11 | TRBJ2-5 | TRBV28 | CASSPGETQYF
15 | TRBJ1-5 | TRBV19 | CASSWTGGEGQPQHF
13 | TRBJ2-1 | TRBV19 | CAVADTSYNEQFF
18 | TRBJ2-7 | TRBV10-2 | CASSEQGLARKGGYEQYF
15 | TRBJ1-4 | TRBV28 | CASSMGGTTNEKLFF
15 | TRBJ2-1 | TRBV10-3 | CAISESGGADNEQFF
13 | TRBJ1-5 | TRBV27 | CASSTGPNQPQHF
16 | TRBJ2-2 | TRBV28 | CASSWVAGGPSGELFF
15 | TRBJ2-7 | TRBV10-3 | CAISEAAGGRYEQYF